A selection of T cell receptor beta chains follows, all from one sample in a study of T cell responses to AZD1222 COVID-19 vaccine. Libraries were prepared by immunoSEQ multiplex PCR; TCRdb keeps only in-frame clonotypes and omits some of them. Here the sample spans around 130,000 clones, 88% being singletons. Sequenced here: peripheral blood, sampled on day 0 of AZD1222 vaccination. Receptors originate from an adult in good health. The conserved cysteine and the conserved F or W are not part of the CDR3 here.

V	J	CDR3
TRBV19	TRBJ2-7	ASKTSPTSGAYEQY
TRBV11-1	TRBJ1-1	ASSSYRGDTEAF
TRBV10-1	TRBJ2-7	ASSESHGKDYEQY
TRBV4-2	TRBJ2-7	ASSQEFRQGGYEQY
TRBV29-1	TRBJ2-7	SVEPRGMGEQY
TRBV6-5	TRBJ1-1	ASSHSGTLEAF
TRBV19	TRBJ2-2	ASSTLRDSTGELF
TRBV4-1	TRBJ2-2	ASSQAPGGGPGELF
TRBV11-2	TRBJ1-1	ASSPFRTEAF
TRBV9	TRBJ2-3	ASSSETSGSDTQY
TRBV5-3	TRBJ2-7	ARSLPQRSYEQY
TRBV9	TRBJ2-3	ASSVGETRAYTDTQY
TRBV21-1	TRBJ2-7	ASPVGSWVEQY
TRBV7-8	TRBJ2-3	ASSRRDTQY
TRBV19	TRBJ1-3	ASSIGTDSGNTIY
TRBV3-1/TRBV3-2	TRBJ2-7	ASSRTPGRRTGEQY
TRBV7-9	TRBJ2-1	ASSFPSNNEQF
TRBV7-2	TRBJ1-1	ASSPDMSAFGAF
TRBV3-1/TRBV3-2	TRBJ2-1	ASSQDRTGAAGEQF
TRBV7-8	TRBJ1-5	ASSIQGSSQPQH
TRBV3-1/TRBV3-2	TRBJ1-5	ASSQNRGQPQH
TRBV19	TRBJ1-2	ASSTDSFYGYT
TRBV7-2	TRBJ1-2	ASSTPGGTYGYT
TRBV11-2	TRBJ2-1	ASSLDRVREQF
TRBV7-9	TRBJ2-6	ASRLAGRPSSGANVLT